This T cell receptor (beta chain) was found in a study of CD8+ T cells in alopecia areata. The study's findings and limits: Many expanded lesional clones persisted in scalp and blood during tofacitinib treatment.

The treatment: oral pan-JAK inhibitor, 5-10 mg twice daily. Obtained from alopecia areata patients were lesional scalp punch biopsies along with peripheral blood. Extraction and reverse transcription of RNA yielded cDNA as the sequencing template. The repertoire was sequenced with immunoSEQ multiplex PCR; TCRdb's copy has only in-frame clones and lacks some. The sample holds about 200,000 clones, under 70% seen once. About this clone: As yet, its antigen is unknown.

Germline-derived CDR1 and CDR2 are SQVTM and ANQGSEA. The germline V and J ends were trimmed by 2 bases and 7 bases, with 11 bases remaining between them. The CDR3 is 13 amino acids. This TCR derives from a human donor with alopecia areata. This material consisted of CD4+ T cells sorted from blood, taken at week 4, from a patient treated with tofacitinib. The rearrangement joins TRBV29-1 to TRBJ1-4; D ambiguous. CDR3 sequence reads: CSVEIPVGEKLFF. In DNA form, the CDR3 reads TGCAGCGTTGAAATACCAGTAGGTGAAAAACTGTTTTTT.